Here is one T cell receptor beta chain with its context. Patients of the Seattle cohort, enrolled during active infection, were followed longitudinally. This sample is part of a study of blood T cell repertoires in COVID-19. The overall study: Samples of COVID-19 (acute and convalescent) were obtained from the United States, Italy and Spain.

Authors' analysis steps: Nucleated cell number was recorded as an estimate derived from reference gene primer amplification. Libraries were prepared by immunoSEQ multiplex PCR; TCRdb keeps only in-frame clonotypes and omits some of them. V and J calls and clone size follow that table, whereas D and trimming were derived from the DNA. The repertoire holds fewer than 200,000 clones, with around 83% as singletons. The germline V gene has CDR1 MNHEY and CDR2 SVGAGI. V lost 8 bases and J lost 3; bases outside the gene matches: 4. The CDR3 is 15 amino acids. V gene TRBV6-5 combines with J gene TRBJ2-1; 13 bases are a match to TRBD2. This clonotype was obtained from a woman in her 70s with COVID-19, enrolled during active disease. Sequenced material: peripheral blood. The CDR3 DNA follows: TGTGCCAGCGGTAGACTAGCGGGAGGCTACAATGAGCAGTTCTTC. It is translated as CASGRLAGGYNEQFF.